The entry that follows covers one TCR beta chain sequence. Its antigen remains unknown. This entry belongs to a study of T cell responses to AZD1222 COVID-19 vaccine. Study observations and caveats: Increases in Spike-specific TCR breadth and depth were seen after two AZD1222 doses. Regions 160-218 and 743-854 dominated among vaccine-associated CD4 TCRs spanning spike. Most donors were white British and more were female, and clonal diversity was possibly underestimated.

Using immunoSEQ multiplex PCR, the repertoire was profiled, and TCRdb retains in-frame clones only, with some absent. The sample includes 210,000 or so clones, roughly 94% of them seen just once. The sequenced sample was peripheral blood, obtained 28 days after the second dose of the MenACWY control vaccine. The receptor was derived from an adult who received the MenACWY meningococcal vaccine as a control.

This chain's CDR3 is CASSPGQGAGQLHEQFF. The CDR3 DNA is TGTGCCAGCAGCCCGGGACAGGGGGCTGGTCAGTTGCATGAGCAGTTCTTC. The chain uses TRBV4-2 and TRBJ2-1; 12 bases agree with TRBD1. CDR3 size: 17 residues. Germline loops: CDR1 LGHNA, CDR2 YNFKEQ. The trim removed 4 bases at V and 8 bases at J, leaving 12 bases unmatched.